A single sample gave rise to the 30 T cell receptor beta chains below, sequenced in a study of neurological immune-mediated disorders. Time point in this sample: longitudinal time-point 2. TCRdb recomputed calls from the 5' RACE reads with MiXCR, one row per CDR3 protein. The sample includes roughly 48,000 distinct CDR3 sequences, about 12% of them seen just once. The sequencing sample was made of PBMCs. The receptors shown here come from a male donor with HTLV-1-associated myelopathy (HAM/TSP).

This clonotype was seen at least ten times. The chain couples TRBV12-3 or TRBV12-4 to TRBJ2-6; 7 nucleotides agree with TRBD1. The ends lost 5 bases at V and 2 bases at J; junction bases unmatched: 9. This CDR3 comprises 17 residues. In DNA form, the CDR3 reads TGTGCCAGCAGTCCACAGGGGCGGATGACTGGGGCCAACGTCCTGACTTTC. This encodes CASSPQGRMTGANVLTF.

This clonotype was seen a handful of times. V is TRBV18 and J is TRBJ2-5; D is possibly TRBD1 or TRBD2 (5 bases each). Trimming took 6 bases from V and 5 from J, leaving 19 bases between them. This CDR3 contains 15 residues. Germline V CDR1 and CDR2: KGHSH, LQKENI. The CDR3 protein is CASSQNNGAGETQYF. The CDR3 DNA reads TGTGCCAGCTCCCAAAATAACGGGGCCGGGGAGACCCAGTACTTC.

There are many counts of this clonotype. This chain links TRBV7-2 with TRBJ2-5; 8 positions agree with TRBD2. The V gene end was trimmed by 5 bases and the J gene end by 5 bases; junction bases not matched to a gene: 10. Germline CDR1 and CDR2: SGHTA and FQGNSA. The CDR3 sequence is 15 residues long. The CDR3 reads CASSLGGLGQETQYF. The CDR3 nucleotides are TGTGCCAGCAGCCTAGGGGGACTAGGACAGGAGACCCAGTACTTC. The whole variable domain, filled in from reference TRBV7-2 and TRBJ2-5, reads GAGVSQSPSNKVTEKGKDVELRCDPISGHTALYWYRQSLGQGLEFLIYFQGNSAPDKSGLPSDRFSAERTGGSVSTLTIQRTQQEDSAVYLCASSLGGLGQETQYFGPGTRLLVL.

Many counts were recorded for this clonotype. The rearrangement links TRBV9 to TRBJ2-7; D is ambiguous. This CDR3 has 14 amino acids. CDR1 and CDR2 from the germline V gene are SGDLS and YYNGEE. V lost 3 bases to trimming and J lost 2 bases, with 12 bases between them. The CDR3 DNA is TGTGCCAGCAGCGCCGCTCCAGGACCCTACGAGCAGTACTTC. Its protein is CASSAAPGPYEQYF.

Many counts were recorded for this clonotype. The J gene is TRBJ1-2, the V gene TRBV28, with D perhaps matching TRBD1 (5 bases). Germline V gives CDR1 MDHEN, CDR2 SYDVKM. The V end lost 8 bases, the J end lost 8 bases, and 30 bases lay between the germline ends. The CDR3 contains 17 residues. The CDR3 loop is CASSSWGRVASSSGYTF. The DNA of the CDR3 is TGTGCCAGCTCGTCCTGGGGCAGGGTGGCATCTTCGTCGGGCTACACCTTC.

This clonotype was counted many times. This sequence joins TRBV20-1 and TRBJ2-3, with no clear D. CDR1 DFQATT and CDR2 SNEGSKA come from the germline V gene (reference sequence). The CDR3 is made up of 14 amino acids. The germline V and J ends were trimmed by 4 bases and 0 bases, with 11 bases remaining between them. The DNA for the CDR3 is TGCAGTGCTACACACCAGACAAGCACAGATACGCAGTATTTT. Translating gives CSATHQTSTDTQYF.

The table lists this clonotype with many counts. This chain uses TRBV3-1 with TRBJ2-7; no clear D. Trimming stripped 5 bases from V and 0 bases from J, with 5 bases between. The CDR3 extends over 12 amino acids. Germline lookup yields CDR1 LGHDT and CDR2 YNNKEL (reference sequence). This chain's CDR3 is CASSSPSYEQYF. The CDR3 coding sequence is TGTGCCAGCAGCTCTCCCTCCTACGAGCAGTACTTC.

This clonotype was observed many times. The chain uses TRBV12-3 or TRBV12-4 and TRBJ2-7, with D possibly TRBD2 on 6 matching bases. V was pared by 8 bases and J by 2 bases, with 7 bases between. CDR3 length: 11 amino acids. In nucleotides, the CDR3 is TGTGCCAGCGGGAGGACCTACGAGCAGTACTTC. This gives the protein CASGRTYEQYF.

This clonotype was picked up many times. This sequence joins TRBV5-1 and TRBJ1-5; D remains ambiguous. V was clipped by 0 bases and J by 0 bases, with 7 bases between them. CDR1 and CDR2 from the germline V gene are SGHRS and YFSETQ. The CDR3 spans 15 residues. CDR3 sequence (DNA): TGCGCCAGCAGCTTGGCCGGAGATAGCAATCAGCCCCAGCATTTT. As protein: CASSLAGDSNQPQHF.

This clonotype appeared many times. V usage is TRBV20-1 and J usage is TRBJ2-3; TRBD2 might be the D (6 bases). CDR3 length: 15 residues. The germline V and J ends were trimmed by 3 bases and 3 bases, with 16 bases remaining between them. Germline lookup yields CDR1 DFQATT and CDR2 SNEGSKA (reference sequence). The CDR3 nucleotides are TGCAGTGCTAGTCGCCTAGCGTTGAGGACAGATACGCAGTATTTT. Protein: CSASRLALRTDTQYF.

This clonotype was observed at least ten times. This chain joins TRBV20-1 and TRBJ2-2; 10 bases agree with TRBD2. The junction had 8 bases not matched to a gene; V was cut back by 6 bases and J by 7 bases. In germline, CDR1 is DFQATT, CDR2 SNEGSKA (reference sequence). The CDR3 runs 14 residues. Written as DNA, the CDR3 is TGCAGTGCGAAGCGGGGGGGATCTGGCGGGGAGCTGTTTTTT. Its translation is CSAKRGGSGGELFF.

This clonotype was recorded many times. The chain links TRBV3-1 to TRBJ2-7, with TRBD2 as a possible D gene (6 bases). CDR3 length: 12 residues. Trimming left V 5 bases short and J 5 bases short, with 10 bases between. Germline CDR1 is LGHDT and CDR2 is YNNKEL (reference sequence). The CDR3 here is CASSAGGHEQYF. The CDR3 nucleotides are TGTGCCAGCAGCGCAGGAGGGCACGAGCAGTACTTC.

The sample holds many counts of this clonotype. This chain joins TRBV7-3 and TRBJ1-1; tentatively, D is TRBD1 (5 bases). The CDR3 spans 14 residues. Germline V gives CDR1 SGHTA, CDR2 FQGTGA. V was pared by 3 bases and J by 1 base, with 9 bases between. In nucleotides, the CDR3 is TGTGCCAGCAGCTTGGGGCAGACGAACACTGAAGCTTTCTTT. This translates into CASSLGQTNTEAFF.

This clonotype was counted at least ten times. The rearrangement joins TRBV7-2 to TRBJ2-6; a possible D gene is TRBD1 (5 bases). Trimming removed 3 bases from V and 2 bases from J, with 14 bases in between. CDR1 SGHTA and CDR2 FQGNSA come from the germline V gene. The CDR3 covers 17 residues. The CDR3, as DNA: TGTGCCAGCAGCTTGTTCCTTCAGGGTACTGGGGCCAACGTCCTGACTTTC. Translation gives CASSLFLQGTGANVLTF.

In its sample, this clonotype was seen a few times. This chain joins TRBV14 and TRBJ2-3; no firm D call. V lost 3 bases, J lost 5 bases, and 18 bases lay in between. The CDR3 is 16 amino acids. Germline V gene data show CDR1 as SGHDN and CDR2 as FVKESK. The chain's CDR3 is CASSHLSPFLEDTQYF. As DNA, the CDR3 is TGTGCCAGCAGCCATCTATCCCCCTTCCTGGAAGATACGCAGTATTTT.

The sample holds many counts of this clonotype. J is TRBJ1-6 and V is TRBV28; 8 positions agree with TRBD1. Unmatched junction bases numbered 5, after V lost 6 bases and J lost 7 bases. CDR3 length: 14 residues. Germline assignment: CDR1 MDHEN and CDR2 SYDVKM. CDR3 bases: TGTGCCAGCAGCCCTTCAGGGGGCAATTCACCCCTCCACTTT. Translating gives CASSPSGGNSPLHF.

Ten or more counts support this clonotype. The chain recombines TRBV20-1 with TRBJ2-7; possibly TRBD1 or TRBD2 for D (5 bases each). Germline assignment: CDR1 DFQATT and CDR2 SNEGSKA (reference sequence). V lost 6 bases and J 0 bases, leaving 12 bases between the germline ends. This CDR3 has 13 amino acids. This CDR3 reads CSAHWDLSYEQYF. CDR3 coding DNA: TGCAGTGCCCACTGGGACCTCTCCTACGAGCAGTACTTC.

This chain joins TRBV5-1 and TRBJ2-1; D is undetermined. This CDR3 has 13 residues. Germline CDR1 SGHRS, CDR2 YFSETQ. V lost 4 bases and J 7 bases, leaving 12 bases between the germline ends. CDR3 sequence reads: CASSVDQTNEQFF. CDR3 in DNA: TGCGCCAGCAGCGTGGACCAGACTAATGAGCAGTTCTTC.

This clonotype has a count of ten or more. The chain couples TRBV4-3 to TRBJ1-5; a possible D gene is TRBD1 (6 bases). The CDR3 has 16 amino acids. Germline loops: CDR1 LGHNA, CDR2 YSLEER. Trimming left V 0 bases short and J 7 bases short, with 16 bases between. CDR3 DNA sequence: TGCGCCAGCAGCCAAGAACCCCCGGGGGCTAGGCAGCCCCAGCATTTT. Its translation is CASSQEPPGARQPQHF.

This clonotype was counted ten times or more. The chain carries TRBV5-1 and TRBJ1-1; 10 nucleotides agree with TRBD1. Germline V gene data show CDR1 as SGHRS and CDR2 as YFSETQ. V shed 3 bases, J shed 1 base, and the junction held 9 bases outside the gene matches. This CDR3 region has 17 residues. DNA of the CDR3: TGCGCCAGCAGCTCCCCGAGGACAGGGGGTTGGAACACTGAAGCTTTCTTT. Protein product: CASSSPRTGGWNTEAFF.

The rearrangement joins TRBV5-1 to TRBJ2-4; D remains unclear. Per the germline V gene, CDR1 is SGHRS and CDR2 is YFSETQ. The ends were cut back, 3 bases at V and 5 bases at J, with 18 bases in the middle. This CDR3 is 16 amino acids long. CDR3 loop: CASSSNPRCAQNIQYF. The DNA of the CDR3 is TGCGCCAGCAGCTCCAATCCACGGTGCGCCCAAAACATTCAGTACTTC.

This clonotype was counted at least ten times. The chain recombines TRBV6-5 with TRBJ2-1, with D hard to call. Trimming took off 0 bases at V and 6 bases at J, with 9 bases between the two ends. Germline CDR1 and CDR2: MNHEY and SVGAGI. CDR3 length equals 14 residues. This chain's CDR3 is CASSYSIGRNEQFF. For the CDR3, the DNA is TGTGCCAGCAGTTACTCGATCGGCCGCAATGAGCAGTTCTTC.

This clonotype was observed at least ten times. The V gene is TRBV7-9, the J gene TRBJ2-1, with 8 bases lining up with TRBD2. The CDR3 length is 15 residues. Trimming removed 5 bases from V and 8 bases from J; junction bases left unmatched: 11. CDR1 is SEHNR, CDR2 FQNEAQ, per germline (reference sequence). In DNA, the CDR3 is TGTGCCAGCAGCCCCCCGGCGGGGGGTGTCGATGAGCAGTTCTTC. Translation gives CASSPPAGGVDEQFF.

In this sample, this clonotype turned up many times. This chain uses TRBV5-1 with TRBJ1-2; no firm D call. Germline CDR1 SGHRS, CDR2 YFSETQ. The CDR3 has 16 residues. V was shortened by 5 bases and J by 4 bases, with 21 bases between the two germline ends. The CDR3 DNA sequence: TGCGCCAGCAGTCAACTTGCGGGCGGAGGCCTCTATGGCTACACCTTC. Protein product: CASSQLAGGGLYGYTF.

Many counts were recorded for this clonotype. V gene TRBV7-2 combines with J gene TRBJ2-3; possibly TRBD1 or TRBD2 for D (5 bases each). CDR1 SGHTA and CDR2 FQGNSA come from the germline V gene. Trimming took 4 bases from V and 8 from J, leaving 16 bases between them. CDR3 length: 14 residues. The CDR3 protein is CASSSGTLSGTQYF. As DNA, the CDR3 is TGTGCCAGCAGCTCCGGGACCCTCTCGGGTACGCAGTATTTT.

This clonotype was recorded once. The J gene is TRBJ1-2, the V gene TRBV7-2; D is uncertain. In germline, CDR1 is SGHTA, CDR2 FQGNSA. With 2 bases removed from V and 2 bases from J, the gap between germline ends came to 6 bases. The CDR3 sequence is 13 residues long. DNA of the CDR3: TGTGCCAGCAGCTTATTGGGAAACTATGGCTACACCTTC. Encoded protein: CASSLLGNYGYTF.

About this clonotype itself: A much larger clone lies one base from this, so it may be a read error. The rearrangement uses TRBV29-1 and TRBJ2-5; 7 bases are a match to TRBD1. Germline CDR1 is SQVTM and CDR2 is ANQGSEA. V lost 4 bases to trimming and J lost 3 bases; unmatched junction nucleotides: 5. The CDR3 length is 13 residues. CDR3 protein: CSVGDRLKETQYF. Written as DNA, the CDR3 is TGCAGCGTTGGGGACAGACTCAAAGAGACCCAGTACTTC.

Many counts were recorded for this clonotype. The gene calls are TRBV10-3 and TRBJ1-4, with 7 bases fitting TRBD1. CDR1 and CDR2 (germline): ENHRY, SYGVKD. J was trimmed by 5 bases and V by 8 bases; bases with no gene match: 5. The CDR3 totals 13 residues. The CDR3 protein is CAIQGTVNEKLFF. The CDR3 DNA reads TGTGCCATCCAGGGGACAGTCAATGAAAAACTGTTTTTT.

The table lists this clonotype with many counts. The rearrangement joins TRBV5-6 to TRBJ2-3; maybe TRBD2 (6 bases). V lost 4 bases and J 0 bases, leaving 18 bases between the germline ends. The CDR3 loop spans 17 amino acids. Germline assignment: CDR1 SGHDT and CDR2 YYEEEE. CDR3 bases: TGTGCCAGCAGCATACCCTTCGTGGGGGGAAGCACAGATACGCAGTATTTT. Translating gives CASSIPFVGGSTDTQYF.

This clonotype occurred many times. CDR3 sequence reads: CASSTQGWSTDTQYF. CDR3 in DNA: TGTGCCAGCAGCACACAGGGGTGGTCAACAGATACGCAGTATTTT. This chain joins TRBV7-2 and TRBJ2-3, with 7 nucleotides matching TRBD1. The CDR3 runs to 15 residues. Germline trimming cut 5 bases from V and 3 bases from J; bases unmatched to any gene: 8. Germline V gene sequence: CDR1 SGHTA, CDR2 FQGNSA.